This TCR beta chain was sequenced for a study of cytomegalovirus exposure and HLA in healthy donors. The PCR was carried out with 60 Vbeta primers and 13 Jbeta primers. Here immunoSEQ multiplex PCR was the method, and the copy in TCRdb shows in-frame clones only, minus some. The sample consists of 150,000 to 200,000 clones, roughly 80% of them appearing once. V shed 2 bases, J shed 5 bases, and the junction held 10 bases outside the gene matches. CDR1 is LNHDA, CDR2 SQIVND, per germline (reference sequence). This CDR3 has 17 amino acids. The genes are TRBV19 and TRBJ2-2, with 8 bases matching TRBD2. Sequencing was done on a sample of PBMCs. The sequence was collected from a woman between 18 and 29 years old in good health and CMV-seronegative. The CDR3 loop reads CASSITSGDRGTGELFF. The DNA for the CDR3 is TGTGCCAGTAGTATAACTAGCGGAGACCGCGGGACCGGGGAGCTGTTTTTT.